This TCR beta chain appears in the sequencing data of a study of cytomegalovirus exposure and HLA in healthy donors. For the study at large: Prior work identified some 120 million unique TCR beta sequences in 190 million or so T cells. Study conclusions and caveats: The majority of TCR sequences were rare, yet some public TCRs appeared in many donors. An Asian-associated ancestry cluster reportedly showed fewer N-insertions than the roughly 670-donor mean in a later analysis.

This CDR3 spans 15 amino acids. Trimming pared 3 bases from V and 6 bases from J, leaving 17 bases between. Germline CDR1 and CDR2: SGHVS and FQNEAQ. In the case of this clone: Antigen specificity is unknown.

The PCR made use of 60 Vbeta and 13 Jbeta primers. Sequencing was performed with immunoSEQ multiplex PCR; in TCRdb, only in-frame clones are kept and a portion is missing. The sample records roughly 100,000 clones, around 81% being singletons. This TCR came from a man in his forties or fifties in good health and CMV-seropositive. Sequencing was carried out using PBMCs. The chain has TRBV7-8 and TRBJ1-1, with D possibly being TRBD1 (6 bases). The CDR3 region is CASSFREGVGAEAFF. The CDR3 DNA reads as TGTGCCAGCAGCTTTAGGGAGGGGGTTGGGGCTGAAGCTTTCTTT.